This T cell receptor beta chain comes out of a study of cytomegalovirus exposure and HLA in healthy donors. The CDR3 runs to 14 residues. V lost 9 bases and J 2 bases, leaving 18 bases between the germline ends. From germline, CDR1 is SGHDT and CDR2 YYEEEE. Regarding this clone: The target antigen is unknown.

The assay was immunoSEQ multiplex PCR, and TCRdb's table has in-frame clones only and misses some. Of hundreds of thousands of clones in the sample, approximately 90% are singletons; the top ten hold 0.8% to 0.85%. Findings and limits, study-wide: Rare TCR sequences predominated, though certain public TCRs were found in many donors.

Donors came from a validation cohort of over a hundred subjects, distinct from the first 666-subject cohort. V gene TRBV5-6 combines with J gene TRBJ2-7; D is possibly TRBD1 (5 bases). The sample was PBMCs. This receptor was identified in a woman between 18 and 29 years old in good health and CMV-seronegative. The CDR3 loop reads CATHQHGHTYEQYF. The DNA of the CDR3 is TGTGCCACCCACCAGCACGGACATACCTACGAGCAGTACTTC. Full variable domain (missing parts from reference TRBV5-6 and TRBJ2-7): DAGVTQSPTHLIKTRGQQVTLRCSPKSGHDTVSWYQQALGQGPQFIFQYYEEEERQRGNFPDRFSGHQFPNYSSELNVNALLLGDSALYLCATHQHGHTYEQYFGPGTRLTVT.